Below, 5 T cell receptor beta chains from the same sample are listed, as sequenced in a study of blood T cell repertoires in COVID-19. Profiling relied on immunoSEQ multiplex PCR, and the TCRdb table lists in-frame clones only, not all of them. The data hold approximately 300,000 clones, with 80% to 90% observed a single time. The source material was PBMCs or T cells enriched from blood (not recorded which). The receptors were gathered from a woman in her twenties or thirties who had recovered from COVID-19.

This clone was seen only once. The chain combines TRBV10-3 with TRBJ2-2; the match to TRBD1 covers 7 bases. The junction had 15 bases not matched to a gene; V was cut back by 6 bases and J by 8 bases. This CDR3 has 16 amino acids. CDR1 and CDR2 (germline): ENHRY, SYGVKD. CDR3 amino acids: CAISPTGRRYEGELFF. Written as DNA, the CDR3 is TGTGCCATCAGCCCGACAGGGAGAAGATATGAGGGGGAGCTGTTTTTT.

The J gene is TRBJ1-6, the V gene TRBV6-5; D might be TRBD1 (6 bases). In germline, CDR1 is MNHEY, CDR2 SVGAGI. The CDR3 is 12 amino acids. V lost 8 bases and J 7 bases, leaving 9 bases between the germline ends. The CDR3 coding sequence is TGTGCCAGCGGACAGACAAATTCACCCCTCCACTTT. It codes for CASGQTNSPLHF.

The V call is TRBV27, the J call TRBJ1-2, with D tentatively TRBD1 (6 bases). CDR3 length: 17 residues. Trimming removed 0 bases at V and 0 bases at J, with 14 bases between. The germline V gene has CDR1 MNHEY and CDR2 SMNVEV (reference sequence). The CDR3 DNA follows: TGTGCCAGCAGTTTATCGGGGGCGGGGGGCCCTAACTATGGCTACACCTTC. Amino acids: CASSLSGAGGPNYGYTF.

CDR3 residues: CASSFYGTSGGAKQETQYF. The DNA for the CDR3 is TGTGCCAGCAGCTTTTATGGGACTAGCGGGGGGGCTAAACAAGAGACCCAGTACTTC. The chain is built from TRBV7-3 and TRBJ2-5, with 16 bases identical to TRBD2. Trimming took 3 bases from V and 2 from J; bases not matched to a gene: 9. The CDR3 has 19 residues. Germline V CDR1 and CDR2: SGHTA, FQGTGA. Complete variable domain (other parts from reference TRBV7-3 and TRBJ2-5): GAGVSQTPSNKVTEKGKYVELRCDPISGHTALYWYRQSLGQGPEFLIYFQGTGAADDSGLPNDRFFAVRPEGSVSTLKIQRTERGDSAVYLCASSFYGTSGGAKQETQYFGPGTRLLVL.

This sequence joins TRBV7-3 and TRBJ2-5, with 8 bases aligning to TRBD2. J gave up 5 bases and V 5 bases, and 7 bases lay outside the gene matches. Germline-derived CDR1 and CDR2 are SGHTA and FQGTGA. The CDR3 covers 14 residues. In nucleotides, the CDR3 is TGTGCCAGCAGCATTAGCGGGGAGCCCGAGACCCAGTACTTC. Its translation: CASSISGEPETQYF.